Listed below are T cell receptor beta chains from one sample, sequenced in a study of somatic mutations in cytotoxic T cells in rheumatoid arthritis. The table came from immunoSEQ multiplex PCR; TCRdb's copy has only in-frame clones and leaves some out. The sample lists 8,500 to 10,000 clones, roughly 79% occurring once. The sequenced sample was CD8+ T cells sorted from blood. The receptors stem from an adult with rheumatoid arthritis. The CDR3 runs from the conserved cysteine through the conserved F or W.

V gene	J gene	CDR3 protein
TRBV2	TRBJ2-1	CASSEANSRSQFF
TRBV7-6	TRBJ2-7	CASSSPGTGYYEQYF
TRBV5-1	TRBJ1-1	CASRQDPYPEAFF
TRBV9	TRBJ2-7	CASSITPGLAGDEQYF
TRBV6-5	TRBJ1-1	CASSYSGITGAEAFF
TRBV7-3	TRBJ1-1	CASSLTSQGPNTEAFF
TRBV2	TRBJ2-1	CASSELLGGGYNEQFF
TRBV4-1	TRBJ2-2	CASSQVGGDTGELFF
TRBV4-1	TRBJ1-2	CASSPDRGSFYGYTF
TRBV5-1	TRBJ2-1	CASSLGQGNNEQFF
TRBV7-9	TRBJ2-1	CASSFSTNGLGNEQFF
TRBV15	TRBJ1-4	CATSSGVGQGGEKLFF
TRBV7-9	TRBJ1-2	CASSLAGNYRYGYTF
TRBV7-8	TRBJ1-1	CASSLVVRGRPEAFF
TRBV4-3	TRBJ1-2	CASSQDFSELGYTF
TRBV10-2	TRBJ2-7	CASSGPGTGGASKAYEQYF
TRBV5-6	TRBJ1-5	CASSLGAGSGQPQHF
TRBV28	TRBJ2-7	CASRRDRVPQEQYF
TRBV10-1	TRBJ2-7	CASSDPGLASEQYF
TRBV7-9	TRBJ1-1	CASSEQGARGNTEAFF